The entry that follows covers one T cell receptor beta chain sequence. This entry belongs to a study of blood T cell repertoires in COVID-19. The data were produced by immunoSEQ multiplex PCR, yet TCRdb's version contains in-frame clones alone and is incomplete. The table has more than 200,000 clones, roughly 80% seen once. This CDR3 region has 13 residues. The germline V gene has CDR1 LGHNT and CDR2 FRNRAP. Trimming cost V 4 bases and J 5 bases, with 11 bases left between them. The receptor was isolated from a man between 60 and 70 years old with acute or convalescent COVID-19. Specimen: peripheral blood. The chain links TRBV12-5 to TRBJ1-2; D ambiguous. DNA of the CDR3: TGTGCTAGTGGTTGGGCAGTTGGGTATGGCTACACCTTC. Amino acids: CASGWAVGYGYTF. Together with reference TRBV12-5 and TRBJ1-2, the CDR3 gives the full variable domain: DARVTQTPRHKVTEMGQEVTMRCQPILGHNTVFWYRQTMMQGLELLAYFRNRAPLDDSGMPKDRFSAEMPDATLATLKIQPSEPRDSAVYFCASGWAVGYGYTFGSGTRLTVV.